The present T cell receptor beta chain was sequenced within a study of cytomegalovirus exposure and HLA in healthy donors. Study overall: Early on, a data release was issued that held roughly 84 million unique TCRs from HLA-typed donors. Findings and limits, study-wide: Later analysis placed DRB1 highest and HLA-C lowest in TCR association rates, which differed by HLA locus. In a later analysis, at a false discovery rate of 0.05, under 20,000 TCR beta sequences were associated with HLA alleles. Sequencing probably produced one cluster of sequence variants that were highly shared.

In germline, CDR1 is SGHDT, CDR2 YYEEEE. This CDR3 has 14 amino acids. Trimming removed 5 bases from V and 5 bases from J; junction bases left unmatched: 9. Use of 60 Vbeta and 13 Jbeta primers characterized the PCR. Sequenced by immunoSEQ multiplex PCR; TCRdb stores in-frame clones only, minus some. The sample yields 110,000 to 150,000 clones, approximately 80% seen once. To note about this clone: Its antigen is undetermined.

The sequenced material came from PBMCs. The TCR comes from a man between 40 and 49 years old in good health and CMV-seronegative. The V and J genes are TRBV5-6 and TRBJ2-5, with 7 bases aligning to TRBD1. In DNA, the CDR3 is TGTGCCAGCAGGATGACAGGGCGTTTGGAGACCCAGTACTTC. It translates to CASRMTGRLETQYF. Together with reference TRBV5-6 and TRBJ2-5, the CDR3 gives the full variable domain: DAGVTQSPTHLIKTRGQQVTLRCSPKSGHDTVSWYQQALGQGPQFIFQYYEEEERQRGNFPDRFSGHQFPNYSSELNVNALLLGDSALYLCASRMTGRLETQYFGPGTRLLVL.